Here is one T cell receptor beta chain with its context. The antigen is undetermined. The CDR3 is made up of 16 amino acids. The V end lost 5 bases, the J end lost 0 bases, and 13 bases lay between the germline ends. This specimen belongs to a study of CD8 T cells in ankylosing spondylitis. Study results and limitations: Earlier literature documents some of the motif variants in reactive arthritis synovial fluid and blood. Ankylosing spondylitis blood seemed to carry a telltale TCR beta motif made of fewer than ten highly homologous variants. From matched ankylosing spondylitis synovial fluid, disease-linked clones were reportedly recovered at significantly enriched levels.

TCR beta libraries were made by quantitative 5'-RACE with molecular barcodes. TCRdb re-analysed the 5' RACE reads in MiXCR, keeping a single row per CDR3 protein. The repertoire consists of 350,000 to 550,000 distinct CDR3 sequences, with 25% to 30% occurring once and the leading ten covering 0.89%. The sequence came from a male donor with ankylosing spondylitis. Sequenced material: blood, either unsorted or a sorted T cell fraction (not recorded which). The gene calls are TRBV12-3 or TRBV12-4 and TRBJ2-2; D assignment may be TRBD1 or TRBD2 (5 bases each). This chain's CDR3 is CASSTPGPTNTGELFF. CDR3 bases: TGTGCCAGCAGTACCCCGGGACCGACGAACACCGGGGAGCTGTTTTTT.